This TCR beta chain was sequenced during a study of CD8+ T cells in alopecia areata. About the study: Each of the treated patients was given oral tofacitinib, 5 to 10 mg twice daily, for moderate-to-severe alopecia areata. Study-wide results and limits: Clonality was higher in lesional than normal scalp, especially in alopecia totalis/universalis.

Comment on this clone: Its antigen remains unidentified.

Germline lookup yields CDR1 SGHTA and CDR2 FQGTGA. J was trimmed by 5 bases and V by 6 bases; bases with no gene match: 11. The CDR3 runs to 15 residues. Following extraction, RNA underwent reverse transcription to cDNA, which served as the sequencing template. Data came from immunoSEQ multiplex PCR; TCRdb stores just in-frame clones and leaves some out. The repertoire has roughly 250,000 clones, about two thirds of them found once; the top ten carry approximately 1.2%. The TCR was taken from a human donor with alopecia areata. The sample here was CD4+ T cells sorted from blood, taken at week 0. This chain joins TRBV7-3 and TRBJ2-7; 9 nucleotides match TRBD1. CDR3 DNA: TGTGCCAGCAGTATTACAGGGGGCGGAGGACACGAGCAGTACTTC. It specifies CASSITGGGGHEQYF.